Listed here are 23 T cell receptor beta chains from one sample, sequenced in a study of regulatory T cells in long-lasting Graves disease. CDR3-region Arm-PCR and iRepertoire HTBI primers produced the TCR beta libraries. TCRdb redid the calling of the multiplex PCR reads with MiXCR, one entry per CDR3 protein. The data show 700,000 or so distinct CDR3 sequences, about 30% seen once. As to time point: persistent/refractory GD, antithyroid drugs over 5 years with positive TRAb. Extracted RNA from PBMCs served as the source of the TCR library. This material consisted of peripheral blood mononuclear cells (PBMCs), taken when the disease was refractory, from a patient treated with antithyroid drugs. These receptors came from a female donor with Graves disease.

This clonotype was seen only a few times. This chain joins TRBV19 and TRBJ2-7, with 7 bases matching TRBD2. This CDR3 comprises 15 residues. The germline gives CDR1 LNHDA, CDR2 SQIVND (reference sequence). The junction had 2 bases not matched to a gene; V was cut back by 0 bases and J by 0 bases. The CDR3 is CASSIERGSSYEQYF. The CDR3 bases are TGTGCCAGTAGTATAGAGCGGGGGAGCTCCTACGAGCAGTACTTC.

This clonotype appeared a few times. V is TRBV7-2 and J is TRBJ1-1; D is ambiguous. V lost 2 bases to trimming and J lost 5 bases, with 12 bases between them. The CDR3 has 14 amino acids. Germline V gene sequence: CDR1 SGHTA, CDR2 FQGNSA. The CDR3 DNA reads TGTGCCAGCAGCTTACATACCCCTTTGACTGAAGCTTTCTTT. Translating it yields CASSLHTPLTEAFF. The full variable domain, with the rest looked up from reference TRBV7-2 and TRBJ1-1, is GAGVSQSPSNKVTEKGKDVELRCDPISGHTALYWYRQSLGQGLEFLIYFQGNSAPDKSGLPSDRFSAERTGGSVSTLTIQRTQQEDSAVYLCASSLHTPLTEAFFGQGTRLTVV.

The chain has TRBV7-9 and TRBJ1-1; D is ambiguous. With 5 bases removed from V and 1 base from J, the gap between germline ends came to 8 bases. This CDR3 is built from 13 residues. The germline V gene has CDR1 SEHNR and CDR2 FQNEAQ (reference sequence). The CDR3 protein is CASSLNWNTEAFF. The CDR3 DNA sequence: TGTGCCAGCAGCCTGAATTGGAACACTGAAGCTTTCTTT. Full variable domain (remainder filled in from reference TRBV7-9 and TRBJ1-1): DTGVSQNPRHKITKRGQNVTFRCDPISEHNRLYWYRQTLGQGPEFLTYFQNEAQLEKSRLLSDRFSAERPKGSFSTLEIQRTEQGDSAMYLCASSLNWNTEAFFGQGTRLTVV.

This clonotype was observed a handful of times. In DNA, the CDR3 is TGTGCCAGCAGGCTAAGGTCAGACCACTATGGCTACACCTTC. Protein: CASRLRSDHYGYTF. This chain joins TRBV6-1 and TRBJ1-2; no clear D. V gave up 6 bases and J gave up 3 bases, with 14 bases separating them. Germline CDR1 reads MNHNS; CDR2 reads SASEGT. This CDR3 spans 14 amino acids.

V is TRBV6-1 and J is TRBJ1-1; D is uncertain. V lost 6 bases to trimming and J lost 4 bases, with 18 bases between them. The germline V gene has CDR1 MNHNS and CDR2 SASEGT. There are 15 residues in the CDR3. This CDR3 reads CASSHGEQMGTEAFF. As DNA, the CDR3 is TGTGCCAGCAGCCACGGCGAACAGATGGGCACTGAAGCTTTCTTT.

The rearrangement links TRBV12-3 or TRBV12-4 to TRBJ2-2; D call uncertain. The CDR3 contains 13 residues. V gave up 6 bases and J gave up 4 bases, with 9 bases separating them. CDR3: CASRPSGTGELFF. The CDR3 DNA reads TGTGCCAGCAGGCCGAGTGGCACCGGGGAGCTGTTTTTT.

This sequence joins TRBV6-2 or TRBV6-3 and TRBJ1-1, with a tentative D call TRBD1 (6 bases). CDR1 is MNHEY, CDR2 SVGEGT, per germline. This CDR3 spans 13 amino acids. Trimming pared 6 bases from V and 4 bases from J, leaving 12 bases between. The CDR3: CASSRTGSTEAFF. As DNA, the CDR3 is TGTGCCAGCAGCAGAACAGGGAGCACTGAAGCTTTCTTT.

In regard to this clonotype: The junction and the germline gene differ at one end; a read error may be behind it. The J gene is TRBJ2-7, the V gene TRBV6-1; TRBD2 might be the D (5 bases). This CDR3 region has 13 residues. From germline, CDR1 is MNHNS and CDR2 SASEGT. The CDR3 reads CASSENGEYEQHF. CDR3 coding DNA: TGTGCCAGCAGCGAGAACGGGGAGTACGAGCAGCACTTC.

The chain uses TRBV19 and TRBJ2-4; D gene unclear. The V gene's germline CDR1 is LNHDA and CDR2 SQIVND (reference sequence). Trimming took off 6 bases at V and 0 bases at J, with 9 bases between the two ends. The CDR3 runs 14 residues. This CDR3 is CASSEWEAKNIQYF. The CDR3 nucleotides are TGTGCCAGTAGCGAATGGGAAGCCAAAAACATTCAGTACTTC.

This sequence joins TRBV6-1 and TRBJ1-5; 9 bases align to TRBD1. With 7 bases clipped from V and 0 bases from J, the junction kept 10 bases outside the gene matches. Germline V gene sequence: CDR1 MNHNS, CDR2 SASEGT. This CDR3 contains 17 residues. The CDR3: CASTYTGGPYSNQPQHF. The CDR3 coding sequence is TGTGCCAGCACCTACACAGGGGGCCCTTATAGCAATCAGCCCCAGCATTTT.

This clonotype appeared a few times. The V gene is TRBV20-1, the J gene TRBJ1-3, with D possibly TRBD1 on 6 matching bases. CDR1 is DFQATT and CDR2 is SNEGSKA in the germline V gene (reference sequence). There are 15 residues in the CDR3. The V and J ends lost 1 base and 3 bases respectively, with 13 bases between them. The DNA of the CDR3 is TGCAGTGCTAGAGTACGGGGGGCGGATGGAAACACCATATATTTT. Its protein is CSARVRGADGNTIYF.

This clonotype was observed a handful of times. This chain links TRBV6-1 with TRBJ2-7, with TRBD2 matching over 10 bases. J gave up 3 bases and V 5 bases, and 4 bases lay outside the gene matches. The length of the CDR3 is 14 residues. Germline assignment: CDR1 MNHNS and CDR2 SASEGT. CDR3 loop: CASSNKREGYEQYF. DNA of the CDR3: TGTGCCAGCAGTAACAAGCGGGAGGGCTACGAGCAGTACTTC.

This clonotype was counted at least ten times. The chain employs TRBV12-3 or TRBV12-4 and TRBJ2-4; TRBD1 matches 10 bases. The CDR3 has 14 amino acids. J lost 6 bases, V lost 3 bases, and 2 bases had no gene match. CDR3 loop: CASSLGQGTNIQYF. CDR3 nucleotides: TGTGCCAGCAGTTTGGGACAGGGGACAAACATTCAGTACTTC.

The sample holds a few counts of this clonotype. The chain employs TRBV6-1 and TRBJ2-2; 9 nucleotides match TRBD2. Germline V gives CDR1 MNHNS, CDR2 SASEGT. Germline trimming cut 5 bases from V and 1 base from J; bases unmatched to any gene: 5. CDR3 length equals 16 residues. The CDR3: CASSRPTSGNTGELFF. As DNA, the CDR3 is TGTGCCAGCAGTCGCCCGACTAGCGGGAACACCGGGGAGCTGTTTTTT.

The V and J genes are TRBV6-5 and TRBJ2-4; D might be TRBD1 or TRBD2, each matching 5 bases. The CDR3 contains 18 residues. Trimming stripped 2 bases from V and 0 bases from J, with 17 bases between. The germline V gene encodes CDR1 MNHEY and CDR2 SVGAGI. CDR3 protein: CASSYTDQGGGAKNIQYF. The CDR3 DNA is TGTGCCAGCAGTTACACAGATCAGGGTGGGGGAGCCAAAAACATTCAGTACTTC.

This clonotype was seen many times. The chain employs TRBV12-5 and TRBJ1-1; TRBD1 aligns across 8 bases. The CDR3 totals 15 residues. Germline loops: CDR1 LGHNT, CDR2 FRNRAP. Germline trimming cut 5 bases from V and 1 base from J; bases unmatched to any gene: 6. The CDR3 reads CASGPRDRQNTEAFF. DNA of the CDR3: TGTGCTAGTGGTCCCCGGGACAGGCAGAACACTGAAGCTTTCTTT.

As concerns this clonotype: This may arise from a read error, as a much more abundant clone is one base away. This is likely a read error, given that the CDR3 carries no conserved phenylalanine or tryptophan at its end. This chain joins TRBV12-3 or TRBV12-4 and TRBJ1-4; D is perhaps TRBD1 (5 bases). The CDR3 extends over 14 amino acids. With 5 bases removed from V and 7 bases from J, the gap between germline ends came to 14 bases. The CDR3 DNA reads as TGTGCCAGCAGTCCAGGGATGCTATTTGAAAAACTGTTTTCT. Its translation is CASSPGMLFEKLFS.

The rearrangement links TRBV10-3 to TRBJ2-5; 10 bases agree with TRBD2. There are 16 residues in the CDR3. Germline V lookup: CDR1 ENHRY, CDR2 SYGVKD. Trimming cost V 6 bases and J 2 bases; bases outside gene matches: 9. The CDR3 nucleotides are TGTGCCATCAGCGATCGGACTAGCGGCCAGCAAGAGACCCAGTACTTC. This encodes CAISDRTSGQQETQYF.

The J gene is TRBJ1-6, the V gene TRBV6-2 or TRBV6-3; possibly TRBD1 for D (5 bases). Germline-derived CDR1 and CDR2 are MNHEY and SVGEGT. This CDR3 is 14 amino acids long. Deletions cut 8 bases from V and 6 bases from J, with 14 bases between. CDR3 nucleotides: TGTGCCAGCGTAGGGCCAGGGTTTAATTCACCCCTCCACTTT. Its protein product is CASVGPGFNSPLHF.

The chain is built from TRBV28 and TRBJ1-2, with a tentative D call TRBD1 (5 bases). The germline V gene encodes CDR1 MDHEN and CDR2 SYDVKM. Trimming took off 4 bases at V and 5 bases at J, with 17 bases between the two ends. The CDR3 is 15 residues long. CDR3 bases: TGTGCCAGCAGTTACCCTGACAGCATTTCATATGGCTACACCTTC. Translating it yields CASSYPDSISYGYTF.

This clonotype was recorded many times. This chain joins TRBV30 and TRBJ1-4, with D maybe TRBD1 (6 bases). Germline V gives CDR1 GTSNPN, CDR2 SVGIG (reference sequence). CDR3 length: 14 residues. V lost 3 bases, J lost 8 bases, and 16 bases lay in between. The CDR3 protein is CAWRAAGAWEKLFF. The DNA for the CDR3 is TGTGCCTGGAGGGCCGCAGGGGCTTGGGAAAAACTGTTTTTT. Full variable domain (remainder filled in from reference TRBV30 and TRBJ1-4): SQTIHQWPATLVQPVGSPLSLECTVEGTSNPNLYWYRQAAGRGLQLLFYSVGIGQISSEVPQNLSASRPQDRQFILSSKKLLLSDSGFYLCAWRAAGAWEKLFFGSGTQLSVL.

The chain recombines TRBV27 with TRBJ1-2, with 8 positions matching TRBD1. V shed 2 bases, J shed 2 bases, and the junction held 10 bases outside the gene matches. CDR3 size: 17 residues. Germline V gene sequence: CDR1 MNHEY, CDR2 SMNVEV (reference sequence). The CDR3 spells CASSLAIGQGWNYGYTF. The CDR3 DNA is TGTGCCAGCAGTTTAGCTATAGGACAGGGTTGGAACTATGGCTACACCTTC.

This clonotype has just a few counts. This chain connects TRBV6-5 to TRBJ2-7; D may be TRBD1 or TRBD2 (5 bases each). Trimming took off 2 bases at V and 1 base at J, with 9 bases between the two ends. This CDR3 region has 14 residues. CDR1 is MNHEY and CDR2 is SVGAGI in the germline V gene. Written as DNA, the CDR3 is TGTGCCAGCAGTTACGGGACGCAGTCCTACGAGCAGTACTTC. Translating gives CASSYGTQSYEQYF.